Below are 26 T cell receptor beta chains sequenced from a single sample in a study of cytomegalovirus exposure and HLA in healthy donors. The PCR used 60 Vbeta and 13 Jbeta primers. Profiled with immunoSEQ multiplex PCR; TCRdb holds only in-frame clones, not every one. The sample has about 92,000 clones, 81% seen once. Source material: PBMCs. The receptors stem from a girl aged 2 to 10 in good health and CMV-seropositive.

The chain combines TRBV7-2 with TRBJ1-5; 9 bases match TRBD1. CDR3 length: 15 residues. J gave up 4 bases and V 0 bases, and 1 base lay outside the gene matches. From germline, CDR1 is SGHTA and CDR2 FQGNSA. The CDR3 reads CASSLAGQGNQPQHF. CDR3 nucleotides: TGTGCCAGCAGCTTAGCGGGACAGGGAAATCAGCCCCAGCATTTT.

The chain is built from TRBV30 and TRBJ1-3, with unresolved D. This CDR3 has 14 amino acids. The germline CDR1 and CDR2 sequences are GTSNPN and SVGIG (reference sequence). V lost 0 bases, J lost 0 bases, and 6 bases lay in between. The CDR3 DNA follows: TGTGCCTGGAGTGTGACTAGCTCTGGAAACACCATATATTTT. Its translation is CAWSVTSSGNTIYF.

This clone was recorded only once. V usage is TRBV18 and J usage is TRBJ1-1; D gene uncertain. Looked up from germline, CDR1 is KGHSH and CDR2 is LQKENI. The ends were cut back, 2 bases at V and 4 bases at J, with 14 bases in the middle. The CDR3 loop spans 15 amino acids. CDR3 in DNA: TGTGCCAGCTCACCAATTTCCGTCGCAGGCACTGAAGCTTTCTTT. Residues: CASSPISVAGTEAFF. Filled out from reference TRBV18 and TRBJ1-1, the complete variable domain reads NAGVMQNPRHLVRRRGQEARLRCSPMKGHSHVYWYRQLPEEGLKFMVYLQKENIIDESGMPKERFSAEFPKEGPSILRIQQVVRGDSAAYFCASSPISVAGTEAFFGQGTRLTVV.

This clone has only a few counts. The chain has TRBV28 and TRBJ2-3; TRBD2 matches 8 bases. This CDR3 contains 15 residues. From germline, CDR1 is MDHEN and CDR2 SYDVKM. The trim removed 6 bases at V and 3 bases at J, leaving 8 bases unmatched. The DNA of the CDR3 is TGTGCCAGCAGCCCAGCGGGAGAGGTGACAGATACGCAGTATTTT. Protein product: CASSPAGEVTDTQYF.

This clone was detected once. The chain recombines TRBV6-6 with TRBJ2-7, with 8 bases aligning to TRBD2. CDR3 size: 13 residues. V shed 5 bases and J 3 bases; nucleotides not matched to a gene: 3. Germline V CDR1 and CDR2: MNHNY, SVGAGI (reference sequence). CDR3 in DNA: TGTGCCAGCAGTCTAAGCGGGAGCTACGAGCAGTACTTC. Translating it yields CASSLSGSYEQYF.

The chain employs TRBV28 and TRBJ1-4; maybe TRBD1 (5 bases). Trimming pared 6 bases from V and 4 bases from J, leaving 15 bases between. The CDR3 has 15 amino acids. The germline CDR1 and CDR2 sequences are MDHEN and SYDVKM. The CDR3 DNA reads as TGTGCCAGCAGCCTAAGGGACTCAGGTAATGAAAAACTGTTTTTT. It codes for CASSLRDSGNEKLFF.

This clone showed up just once. The chain combines TRBV25-1 with TRBJ2-7; possibly TRBD2 for D (6 bases). V was shortened by 4 bases and J by 0 bases, with 13 bases between the two germline ends. Germline CDR1 and CDR2: MGHDK and SYGVNS. The CDR3 extends over 15 amino acids. The CDR3 nucleotides read TGTGCCAGCAGTGGGGCGGGGAAAGACTCCTACGAGCAGTACTTC. Translated, it gives CASSGAGKDSYEQYF.

This chain links TRBV15 with TRBJ2-5; 8 bases are shared with TRBD2. Trimming removed 0 bases from V and 4 bases from J; junction bases left unmatched: 7. The CDR3 has 16 amino acids. Germline-derived CDR1 and CDR2 are LNHNV and YYDKDF (reference sequence). CDR3 region: CATSRDWYGLAETQYF. CDR3 DNA sequence: TGTGCCACCAGCAGAGATTGGTACGGACTAGCAGAGACCCAGTACTTC.

The chain combines TRBV28 with TRBJ2-7; D unclear. The germline V and J ends were trimmed by 4 bases and 3 bases, with 7 bases remaining between them. The length of the CDR3 is 12 residues. The germline V gene encodes CDR1 MDHEN and CDR2 SYDVKM. CDR3 sequence: CASSSGFYEQYF. CDR3 DNA sequence: TGTGCCAGCAGTTCAGGATTCTACGAGCAGTACTTC.

The chain is built from TRBV28 and TRBJ1-5, with a possible D match to TRBD1 (6 bases). V gave up 6 bases and J gave up 0 bases, with 15 bases separating them. This CDR3 contains 16 residues. Germline lookup yields CDR1 MDHEN and CDR2 SYDVKM. CDR3 in amino acids: CASRPGHQYSNQPQHF. Written as DNA, the CDR3 is TGTGCCAGCAGGCCGGGACACCAATATAGCAATCAGCCCCAGCATTTT.

This clone was seen only a few times. The chain has TRBV29-1 and TRBJ1-2; perhaps TRBD1 as D (5 bases). The CDR3 covers 13 residues. Germline V gene sequence: CDR1 SQVTM, CDR2 ANQGSEA. Trimming left V 5 bases short and J 7 bases short, with 17 bases between. The CDR3 here is CSVPKGSEAGYTF. As DNA, the CDR3 is TGCAGCGTTCCAAAGGGGTCCGAGGCTGGCTACACCTTC.

The chain employs TRBV7-9 and TRBJ2-7; tentative D call: TRBD2 (6 bases). The CDR3 has 17 amino acids. From germline, CDR1 is SEHNR and CDR2 FQNEAQ (reference sequence). The V and J ends lost 0 bases and 0 bases respectively, with 15 bases between them. The CDR3 nucleotides are TGTGCCAGCAGCTTAGCCGTCTCTAGCGTGAGCTCCTACGAGCAGTACTTC. It specifies CASSLAVSSVSSYEQYF.

The J gene is TRBJ2-7, the V gene TRBV25-1; D might be TRBD2 (6 bases). CDR3 size: 15 residues. Germline CDR1 and CDR2: MGHDK and SYGVNS. The V end was cut by 4 bases, the J end by 2 bases, with 15 bases between. The CDR3 sequence is CASSARGLSTYEQYF. CDR3 nucleotide sequence: TGTGCCAGCAGTGCGAGAGGACTATCTACCTACGAGCAGTACTTC.

V gene TRBV7-9 combines with J gene TRBJ1-2; possible D gene TRBD1, 5 bases. This CDR3 is built from 12 residues. Germline loops: CDR1 SEHNR, CDR2 FQNEAQ (reference sequence). Trimming pared 5 bases from V and 13 bases from J, leaving 17 bases between. The CDR3 loop is CASSPGTTSSTF. CDR3 bases: TGTGCCAGCAGCCCCGGGACTACCTCCAGCACCTTC.

The chain employs TRBV29-1 and TRBJ1-1; the D is unclear. Germline loops: CDR1 SQVTM, CDR2 ANQGSEA. V was pared by 4 bases and J by 5 bases, with 20 bases between. CDR3 length equals 15 residues. The CDR3 spells CSVVYNRGGRTEAFF. The CDR3 DNA reads as TGCAGCGTTGTTTATAATCGGGGTGGTAGGACTGAAGCTTTCTTT. The full variable domain, its missing parts supplied by reference TRBV29-1 and TRBJ1-1, is SAVISQKPSRDICQRGTSLTIQCQVDSQVTMMFWYRQQPGQSLTLIATANQGSEATYESGFVIDKFPISRPNLTFSTLTVSNMSPEDSSIYLCSVVYNRGGRTEAFFGQGTRLTVV.

This chain joins TRBV6-5 and TRBJ2-7, with 11 bases fitting TRBD2. This CDR3 has 13 residues. The junction had 3 bases not matched to a gene; V was cut back by 4 bases and J by 7 bases. Germline V gene lookup returns CDR1 MNHEY and CDR2 SVGAGI. The CDR3 loop is CASSSSGRWEQYF. CDR3 DNA sequence: TGTGCCAGCAGTTCTAGCGGGAGGTGGGAGCAGTACTTC.

V is TRBV7-9 and J is TRBJ1-5; no definite D call. This CDR3 contains 12 residues. Trimming took 5 bases from V and 6 from J, leaving 8 bases between them. CDR1 and CDR2 (germline): SEHNR, FQNEAQ (reference sequence). The CDR3 DNA follows: TGTGCCAGCAGCGCGGGGAGTCAGCCCCAGCATTTT. This translates into CASSAGSQPQHF. The full variable domain, with the rest looked up from reference TRBV7-9 and TRBJ1-5, is DTGVSQNPRHKITKRGQNVTFRCDPISEHNRLYWYRQTLGQGPEFLTYFQNEAQLEKSRLLSDRFSAERPKGSFSTLEIQRTEQGDSAMYLCASSAGSQPQHFGDGTRLSIL.

This sequence joins TRBV10-1 and TRBJ2-7; 10 bases are shared with TRBD1. V shed 6 bases, J shed 0 bases, and the junction held 5 bases outside the gene matches. The CDR3 runs to 15 residues. Germline loops: CDR1 WNHNN, CDR2 SYGVQD (reference sequence). The CDR3 protein is CASSAGTGASYEQYF. The DNA for the CDR3 is TGCGCCAGCAGCGCCGGGACAGGGGCCTCCTACGAGCAGTACTTC.

The rearrangement links TRBV10-3 to TRBJ1-2; D unclear. Trimming pared 8 bases from V and 2 bases from J, leaving 12 bases between. CDR3 length: 13 residues. Germline V gene sequence: CDR1 ENHRY, CDR2 SYGVKD. The CDR3 nucleotides read TGTGCCATCGGGCAGCGGGAGAACTATGGCTACACCTTC. This encodes CAIGQRENYGYTF.

The genes are TRBV6-5 and TRBJ1-1; D may be TRBD1 (5 bases). V shed 4 bases and J shed 1 base, with 7 bases lying between them. The CDR3 consists of 13 residues. Germline V gene sequence: CDR1 MNHEY, CDR2 SVGAGI. CDR3 loop: CASSFDRNTEAFF. The CDR3 nucleotides are TGTGCCAGCAGTTTTGACAGGAACACTGAAGCTTTCTTT.

The chain joins TRBV28 to TRBJ2-3; 7 bases fit TRBD1. V was pared by 3 bases and J by 6 bases, with 3 bases of the junction left unmatched. Germline assignment: CDR1 MDHEN and CDR2 SYDVKM. This CDR3 contains 13 residues. CDR3 protein: CASSFGRGDTQYF. In DNA, the CDR3 is TGTGCCAGCAGTTTTGGCAGGGGGGATACGCAGTATTTT.

The V call is TRBV27, the J call TRBJ1-2, with TRBD1 identical over 9 bases. J lost 3 bases, V lost 4 bases, and 3 bases had no gene match. CDR3 length equals 14 residues. Germline V gives CDR1 MNHEY, CDR2 SMNVEV (reference sequence). The CDR3 reads CASSYRTGDYGYTF. The DNA for the CDR3 is TGTGCCAGCAGTTATCGGACAGGGGACTATGGCTACACCTTC.

The CDR3 reads CAISVGGTSGNTIYF. In DNA, the CDR3 is TGTGCCATCAGTGTGGGGGGGACCTCTGGAAACACCATATATTTT. The chain employs TRBV10-3 and TRBJ1-3, with D maybe TRBD1 (5 bases). The CDR3 length is 15 residues. Germline V gives CDR1 ENHRY, CDR2 SYGVKD. V lost 4 bases and J lost 0, with 10 bases in between.

The chain is built from TRBV10-1 and TRBJ2-3, with 8 nucleotides matching TRBD2. Germline V CDR1 and CDR2: WNHNN, SYGVQD (reference sequence). The V and J ends lost 2 bases and 2 bases, in that order; junction bases with no gene match: 3. The CDR3 loop spans 15 amino acids. This CDR3 reads CASSEVAGYTDTQYF. The CDR3 DNA reads as TGCGCCAGCAGTGAGGTAGCGGGATACACAGATACGCAGTATTTT.

This sequence joins TRBV6-1 and TRBJ2-6, with no clear D. The CDR3 has 15 residues. Trimming took 6 bases from V and 0 from J, leaving 9 bases between them. In germline, CDR1 is MNHNS, CDR2 SASEGT. The CDR3 DNA sequence: TGTGCCAGCAGCGGTTTCGGCTCTGGGGCCAACGTCCTGACTTTC. This codes for CASSGFGSGANVLTF.

This rearrangement joins TRBV7-9 to TRBJ2-2; TRBD2 agrees at 10 bases. The germline V gene has CDR1 SEHNR and CDR2 FQNEAQ (reference sequence). J lost 5 bases, V lost 5 bases, and 14 bases had no gene match. The CDR3 spans 18 residues. The CDR3 reads CASSPEGLAGVHTGELFF. The CDR3 nucleotides are TGTGCCAGCAGCCCCGAGGGGCTAGCGGGAGTTCATACCGGGGAGCTGTTTTTT.